This TCR beta chain was sequenced during a study of human T cells and chemical hapten exposure. The overall study: Patients, largely female, had alopecia areata, totalis or universalis. Findings and limits, study-wide: With DPC sensitization, TCRs exceeding 1 in 1000 frequency showed no change.

As regards this clonotype: Its antigen remains unknown.

Time point meaning: patch test 1, 2 weeks after DPC sensitization. Treatment: therapeutic diphenylcyclopropenone sensitization with weekly scalp DPC. Patch tests were applied only after blood draws. The germline gives CDR1 SQVTM, CDR2 ANQGSEA. Deletions cut 0 bases from V and 4 bases from J, with 13 bases between. CDR3 length: 15 residues. In the source study's methods: Across samples, TCR counts had a median of about 88,000 and ranged from about 23,224 to 700,000. TCRdb processed the RACE reads anew with MiXCR; each CDR3 protein has one entry. TCRdb, rather than the study authors, made the V and J calls. The sample lists under 200,000 distinct CDR3 sequences; 13% to 15% were seen once.

The sequences come from whole blood, collected in connection with sensitization to the hapten diphenylcyclopropenone (DPC). This sequence joins TRBV29-1 and TRBJ2-1, with D possibly TRBD1 on 6 matching bases. This clonotype was sampled from a woman aged 25-40 years with alopecia areata. Some clones in this sample may be carry-over from other donors' samples. CDR3 DNA sequence: TGCAGCGTTGAAGATCCCCAGGGGTCGTACAATGAGCAGTTCTTC. Protein product: CSVEDPQGSYNEQFF.